The next 18 T cell receptor beta chains were all read from a single sample in a study of CD8+ T cells in alopecia areata. RNA extraction and reverse transcription yielded cDNA as sequencing template. Measured with immunoSEQ multiplex PCR; TCRdb has only the in-frame clones, and not every one. The sample consists of roughly 180,000 clones, less than 70% of them appearing once. Treatment described: oral pan-JAK inhibitor, 5-10 mg twice daily. Source: CD8+ T cells sorted from blood, taken at week 24, from a patient treated with tofacitinib. Every receptor here comes from a human donor with alopecia areata.

The count of this clone is one. V is TRBV30 and J is TRBJ1-1, with D possibly TRBD1 on 5 matching bases. CDR1 is GTSNPN and CDR2 is SVGIG in the germline V gene (reference sequence). Trimming cost V 7 bases and J 7 bases, with 19 bases left between them. CDR3 size: 13 residues. The CDR3 loop is CASYPGREGEAFF. The CDR3 DNA reads TGTGCCTCCTACCCAGGGCGGGAGGGTGAAGCTTTCTTT.

This chain joins TRBV21-1 and TRBJ2-1; the DNA was not compared with TRBD2, the D call given in the table. TRBV21-1 is an annotated pseudogene. The CDR3 consists of 15 residues. The CDR3 region has the DNA TGTGCCAGCACCGGACTAGCGGGGGGATTCAATGAGCAGTTCTTC. Protein product: CASTGLAGGFNEQFF.

This sequence joins TRBV6-5 and TRBJ2-7, with D unresolved. CDR1 MNHEY and CDR2 SVGAGI come from the germline V gene. Deletions cut 0 bases from V and 3 bases from J, with 6 bases between. The CDR3 loop spans 13 amino acids. The CDR3 DNA reads as TGTGCCAGCAGTTACTCGGTAGACTACGAGCAGTACTTC. Its protein is CASSYSVDYEQYF.

In its sample, this clone was seen once. The J gene is TRBJ1-1, the V gene TRBV29-1; weak D call: TRBD1 (6 bases). Germline V lookup: CDR1 SQVTM, CDR2 ANQGSEA. This CDR3 is built from 13 residues. Trimming took 3 bases from V and 5 from J, leaving 13 bases between them. The CDR3 here is CSVEEDSGTEAFF. CDR3 sequence (DNA): TGCAGCGTTGAGGAGGACAGCGGGACTGAAGCTTTCTTT.

This clone turned up a few times. The J gene is TRBJ2-6, the V gene TRBV6-6, with TRBD1 identical over 8 bases. The CDR3 contains 16 residues. V gave up 6 bases and J gave up 3 bases; unmatched junction bases: 7. CDR1 MNHNY and CDR2 SVGAGI come from the germline V gene (reference sequence). CDR3 residues: CASRDRDPRGANVLTF. The CDR3 region has the DNA TGTGCCAGCAGGGACAGGGACCCACGTGGGGCCAACGTCCTGACTTTC.

This clone occurred a few times. Written as DNA, the CDR3 is TGCAGCGTTGATTTGGGGGGGGATCAGCCCCAGCATTTT. Translation gives CSVDLGGDQPQHF. V gene TRBV29-1 combines with J gene TRBJ1-5; the D gene is possibly TRBD1 (5 bases). V was cut by 3 bases and J by 5 bases, with 11 bases left in between. This CDR3 has 13 amino acids. Germline lookup yields CDR1 SQVTM and CDR2 ANQGSEA.

The V gene is TRBV5-6, the J gene TRBJ1-1; D unresolved. From germline, CDR1 is SGHDT and CDR2 YYEEEE. The CDR3 loop spans 14 amino acids. V was clipped by 3 bases and J by 1 base, with 10 bases between them. CDR3 protein: CASSSFGENTEAFF. CDR3 DNA: TGTGCCAGCAGCTCGTTTGGAGAGAACACTGAAGCTTTCTTT. The variable domain in full, completed from reference TRBV5-6 and TRBJ1-1, reads DAGVTQSPTHLIKTRGQQVTLRCSPKSGHDTVSWYQQALGQGPQFIFQYYEEEERQRGNFPDRFSGHQFPNYSSELNVNALLLGDSALYLCASSSFGENTEAFFGQGTRLTVV.

Only a few counts were recorded for this clone. The rearrangement uses TRBV2 and TRBJ1-6, with D perhaps matching TRBD1 (5 bases). There are 15 residues in the CDR3. In germline, CDR1 is SNHLY, CDR2 FYNNEI. The V end lost 6 bases, the J end lost 0 bases, and 9 bases lay between the germline ends. The DNA of the CDR3 is TGTGCCAGCAGGCCCGACAGCTCCTATAATTCACCCCTCCACTTT. Its protein product is CASRPDSSYNSPLHF.

This clone showed up just a few times. This chain connects TRBV10-2 to TRBJ1-2; D unclear. Trimming removed 0 bases from V and 4 bases from J, with 9 bases in between. Germline-derived CDR1 and CDR2 are WSHSY and SAAADI. There are 14 residues in the CDR3. The CDR3 loop reads CASSESMRSYGYTF. DNA of the CDR3: TGCGCCAGCAGTGAGTCGATGAGGAGCTATGGCTACACCTTC.

The gene calls are TRBV30 and TRBJ1-1; tentative D call: TRBD1 (5 bases). Germline CDR1 is GTSNPN and CDR2 is SVGIG (reference sequence). Trimming stripped 5 bases from V and 1 base from J, with 8 bases between. There are 12 residues in the CDR3. The CDR3 loop reads CAWDSGNTEAFF. The CDR3, as DNA: TGTGCCTGGGACAGTGGGAACACTGAAGCTTTCTTT.

The V call is TRBV4-3, the J call TRBJ1-1; D remains unclear. CDR1 and CDR2 (germline): LGHNA, YSLEER. V lost 0 bases and J lost 0, with 8 bases in between. This CDR3 has 15 residues. The CDR3 nucleotides read TGCGCCAGCAGCCAAGATACCTCAGTGAACACTGAAGCTTTCTTT. Its protein product is CASSQDTSVNTEAFF.

This clone was counted a single time. CDR3 amino acids: CASSTRQVLRQFF. Here the CDR3 DNA reads TGTGCCAGCAGCACCCGACAGGTTTTGAGACAGTTCTTC. The V call is TRBV7-8, the J call TRBJ2-1; possible D gene TRBD1, 6 bases. V gave up 5 bases and J gave up 13 bases, with 18 bases separating them. The CDR3 is 13 amino acids. CDR1 and CDR2 (germline): SGHVS, FQNEAQ. The full variable domain, its missing parts supplied by reference TRBV7-8 and TRBJ2-1, is GAGVSQSPRYKVAKRGQDVALRCDPISGHVSLFWYQQALGQGPEFLTYFQNEAQLDKSGLPSDRFFAERPEGSVSTLKIQRTQQEDSAVYLCASSTRQVLRQFFGPGTRLTVL.

The chain combines TRBV6-1 with TRBJ2-3; no firm D call. The germline V and J ends were trimmed by 0 bases and 1 base, with 8 bases remaining between them. Germline V CDR1 and CDR2: MNHNS, SASEGT. This CDR3 comprises 15 residues. The CDR3 is CASSEASRGTDTQYF. CDR3 DNA: TGTGCCAGCAGTGAAGCTTCCCGGGGCACAGATACGCAGTATTTT.

The V call is TRBV5-4, the J call TRBJ2-2; 8 positions agree with TRBD2. CDR3 length equals 20 residues. Trimming cost V 0 bases and J 1 base; bases outside gene matches: 14. Germline CDR1 is SGHNT and CDR2 is YYREEE (reference sequence). CDR3 sequence (DNA): TGTGCCAGCAGCTTGGGACTAGCGAGGCGGGGGGAACAGAACACCGGGGAGCTGTTTTTT. Its protein is CASSLGLARRGEQNTGELFF.

A few counts support this clone. The chain carries TRBV5-1 and TRBJ2-3; D is perhaps TRBD1 (6 bases). This CDR3 is built from 14 residues. Trimming removed 2 bases from V and 0 bases from J, with 7 bases in between. The germline gives CDR1 SGHRS, CDR2 YFSETQ. The CDR3 protein is CASSLRGSTDTQYF. CDR3 DNA sequence: TGCGCCAGCAGCTTAAGGGGGAGCACAGATACGCAGTATTTT.

The chain has TRBV29-1 and TRBJ2-7; 8 bases line up with TRBD2. Trimming took 7 bases from V and 5 from J; bases not matched to a gene: 10. The CDR3 covers 13 residues. The germline V gene has CDR1 SQVTM and CDR2 ANQGSEA. CDR3 protein: CSATGLGNDEQYF. The DNA for the CDR3 is TGCAGCGCCACGGGACTAGGTAACGACGAGCAGTACTTC.

In its sample, this clone was seen a few times. This chain links TRBV27 with TRBJ1-1, with 8 bases fitting TRBD1. V was clipped by 0 bases and J by 4 bases; unmatched bases: 1. The germline CDR1 and CDR2 sequences are MNHEY and SMNVEV (reference sequence). CDR3 length equals 14 residues. The CDR3 nucleotides read TGTGCCAGCAGTTTATCAACAGGGGGCACTGAAGCTTTCTTT. Its protein product is CASSLSTGGTEAFF.

V and J are TRBV4-3 and TRBJ1-4; no firm D call. This CDR3 comprises 17 residues. Between the trimmed V and J ends, which lost 0 bases and 8 bases, there was a span of 19 bases. CDR1 is LGHNA and CDR2 is YSLEER in the germline V gene. Written as DNA, the CDR3 is TGCGCCAGCAGCCAAGATTATGATTTGATGGGGAAGGAAAAACTGTTTTTT. This sequence encodes CASSQDYDLMGKEKLFF.